This entry concerns a single TCR beta chain. Its antigen is not known. The junction departs from germline at one end; a sequencing error may be responsible. This sample is part of a study of radiation and T cells in renal cell carcinoma. Study overall: Nephrectomy followed 15 Gy stereotactic body radiation by 4 weeks. Points from the study as a whole: Top tumor clonotypes rose in blood 2 weeks post-radiation, then contracted. Baseline intratumoral clonotype presence is unknown without pretreatment biopsies.

The assay was immunoSEQ multiplex PCR, and TCRdb's table has in-frame clones only and misses some. The sample holds more than 95,000 clones, around 82% seen once. The time point here: blood 2 weeks post-SBRT. Treatment specified: 15 Gy SBRT to primary tumor, nephrectomy 4 weeks later. The patient's renal cell carcinoma had clear cell pathology. The CDR3 has 14 residues. Germline CDR1 and CDR2: LNHDA and SQIVND (reference sequence). The source material was blood, sampled from a patient whose treatment included radiotherapy and nephrectomy. This clonotype was obtained from a man aged 50 to 59 with renal cell carcinoma. The V gene is TRBV19, the J gene TRBJ1-5, with 7 bases aligning to TRBD1. CDR3 nucleotides: TGTGCCAGTAGTACCCTGACAGGGAATCGGCCCCAGCATTTT. It is translated as CASSTLTGNRPQHF. Full variable domain (remainder filled in from reference TRBV19 and TRBJ1-5): DGGITQSPKYLFRKEGQNVTLSCEQNLNHDAMYWYRQDPGQGLRLIYYSQIVNDFQKGDIAEGYSVSREKKESFPLTVTSAQKNPTAFYLCASSTLTGNRPQHFGDGTRLSIL.